This T cell receptor (beta chain) emerged from a study of T cell changes during pregnancy in multiple sclerosis. Repertoires were generated with immunoSEQ multiplex PCR, while TCRdb's copy carries only in-frame clones and drops some. The sample includes about 32,000 clones, about nine tenths of them seen just once. V gave up 5 bases and J gave up 5 bases; unmatched junction bases: 5. Germline values: CDR1 SNHLY, CDR2 FYNNEI. This CDR3 has 13 residues. The chain has TRBV2 and TRBJ1-2, with 7 bases that match TRBD1. Sequencing was performed on CD8+ T cells from peripheral blood mononuclear cells, taken in the first trimester of pregnancy. The TCR comes from a female donor with multiple sclerosis, enrolled in a pregnancy study. The CDR3 is CASSPTGDYGYTF. In nucleotides, the CDR3 is TGTGCCAGCAGTCCTACAGGGGATTATGGCTACACCTTC.